These T cell receptor beta chains were read from a single sample in a study of T cells in Graves' hyperthyroidism and ophthalmopathy. TCRdb re-derived calls from the multiplex PCR reads in MiXCR, one entry per CDR3 protein. The sample consists of about 420,000 distinct CDR3 sequences, 15% to 19% of them appearing once. The sequenced sample consisted of blood. Every receptor here comes from a woman aged 18-29 years with Graves' hyperthyroidism. Both conserved end residues are part of each CDR3. Each record gives: D gene, J gene, V gene, clone size, CDR3 DNA, CDR3 protein. A D gene is named only where the DNA matches it firmly. The size entry is marked missing in some rows and otherwise reads once, few, many or a size class.

-	TRBJ2-2	TRBV18	many	TGTGCCAGCTCACCACCGAATACGGATACCGGGGAGCTGTTTTTT	CASSPPNTDTGELFF
TRBD1	TRBJ2-4	TRBV27	-	TGTGCCAGCAGTTCCGGGACAGGGGGCGCTCGGGCCAAAAACATTCAGTACTTC	CASSSGTGGARAKNIQYF
TRBD1	TRBJ1-3	TRBV18	-	TGTGCCAGCTCATCCGTCCTGTCTACAGGGGCCTCTGGAAACACCATATATTTT	CASSSVLSTGASGNTIYF
-	TRBJ2-3	TRBV10-3	many	TGTGCCATCAGCACGCTAATGGGAGCGACGCAGTATTTT	CAISTLMGATQYF
-	TRBJ1-3	TRBV9	-	TGTGCCAGCAGCGAAAGAACAGGGTTTCCGAACACCATATATTTT	CASSERTGFPNTIYF
TRBD1	TRBJ2-7	TRBV6-1	many	TGTGCCAGCAGTGGCCGGGACAGGGCTCTTCTCGAGCAGTACTTC	CASSGRDRALLEQYF
TRBD2	TRBJ2-5	TRBV5-1	-	TGCGCCAGCAGCTCGACTAGCGGGGGACCCCAAGAGACCCAGTACTTC	CASSSTSGGPQETQYF
-	TRBJ2-7	TRBV5-1	-	TGCGCCAGCAGCGAGCAGGGTACCAACTACGAGCAGTACTTC	CASSEQGTNYEQYF
TRBD2	TRBJ2-5	TRBV6-1	-	TGTGCCAGCAGAAGACTAGCGGGAGGCCAAGAGACCCAGTACTTC	CASRRLAGGQETQYF
-	TRBJ2-7	TRBV5-5	many	TGTGCCAGCAGCTCTACAGGGTATTCATTGTACGAGCAGTACTTC	CASSSTGYSLYEQYF
-	TRBJ2-1	TRBV12-3/TRBV12-4	many	TGTGCCAGCTTCGAAGGAGGGATCTACAATGAGCAGTTCTTC	CASFEGGIYNEQFF
-	TRBJ1-4	TRBV19	few	TGTGCCAGTAGTCCCCCTCCGGGGGCTGAAAAACTGTTTTTT	CASSPPPGAEKLFF
-	TRBJ2-7	TRBV2	many	TGTGCCAGCAGTAAAGGGATCCGGTCCTACGAGCAGTACTTC	CASSKGIRSYEQYF
-	TRBJ2-5	TRBV12-5	many	TGTGCTAGTGGTGGGGGACGGGGGCGGGAGACCCAGTACTTC	CASGGGRGRETQYF
-	TRBJ2-5	TRBV12-3/TRBV12-4	many	TGTGCCAGCAGTTTAGGGCACGTTGAGACCCAGTACTTC	CASSLGHVETQYF
-	TRBJ2-7	TRBV7-3	-	TGTGCCAGCAGCTTAAAGGGACATCCCTACGAGCAGTACTTC	CASSLKGHPYEQYF
TRBD2	TRBJ2-7	TRBV4-1	many	TGCGCCAGCAGCCAAGAAATAGCGGGGACCTACGAGCAGTACTTC	CASSQEIAGTYEQYF
-	TRBJ1-5	TRBV2	-	TGTGCCAGCAGTTCGACACTTAGCAACCAGCCCCAGCATTTT	CASSSTLSNQPQHF
-	TRBJ2-3	TRBV24-1	-	TGTGCCACCAGTGGGCAGGTAGGAGATACGCAGTATTTT	CATSGQVGDTQYF
TRBD1	TRBJ1-2	TRBV20-1	many	TGCAGTGCGAGACAGGGGGAAGACTATGGCTACACCTTC	CSARQGEDYGYTF
-	TRBJ2-3	TRBV28	-	TGTGCCAGCAGTTCTCGCCGGGGGGCTCGGACAGATACGCAGTATTTT	CASSSRRGARTDTQYF
-	TRBJ2-3	TRBV12-3/TRBV12-4	few	TGTGCCAGCAGTCCCGCACAGATAGGCTTTACGCAGTATTTT	CASSPAQIGFTQYF
-	TRBJ2-7	TRBV3-1	many	TGTGCCAGCAGCCCAAGAACGAATCTCGAGCAGTACTTC	CASSPRTNLEQYF
TRBD2	TRBJ2-3	TRBV6-5	-	TGTGCCAGCAGTTCCCCCCGGGCTAGCGGGGGGGCCGATACGCAGTATTTT	CASSSPRASGGADTQYF